This T cell receptor beta chain was obtained from a study of blood T cells in healthy people across ages. V was pared by 5 bases and J by 9 bases, with 14 bases between. Germline V gives CDR1 SGHDN, CDR2 FVKESK. The CDR3 consists of 13 residues. It was with a sample-barcoded 5' primer and a J-beta primer mix that a second PCR of roughly 7 to 12 cycles was run. TCRdb itself ran the 5' RACE reads through MiXCR, one entry per CDR3 protein. The table includes over a million distinct CDR3 sequences, around 59% detected once. This receptor was identified in a man between 18 and 35 years old in good health. Sequenced sample: blood. The chain couples TRBV14 to TRBJ2-1; perhaps TRBD1 as D (6 bases). CDR3 DNA: TGTGCCAGCAGCTACGCCGGGACAATTGAGCAGTTCTTC. Translating gives CASSYAGTIEQFF.